This T cell receptor (beta chain) was sequenced during a study of cytomegalovirus exposure and HLA in healthy donors. Study results and limitations: Reportedly, HLA-A and HLA-B alleles of most subjects were accurately predicted from TCR beta. Despite most TCR sequences being rare, some public TCRs occurred in many donors.

60 Vbeta and 13 Jbeta primers were used in PCR. Generated by immunoSEQ multiplex PCR, the TCRdb table keeps only in-frame clones and is missing some. The repertoire consists of some 180,000 clones, with over 70% occurring once and the leading ten covering less than 1.5%. The V gene end was trimmed by 0 bases and the J gene end by 6 bases; junction bases not matched to a gene: 4. Germline V gene lookup returns CDR1 SGDLS and CDR2 YYNGEE. The CDR3 covers 14 residues. This clone was seen only once. What it binds is unknown. This clonotype was obtained from a man younger than 35 in good health and CMV-seronegative. The sequenced sample was PBMCs. The chain uses TRBV9 and TRBJ2-7, with 9 nucleotides matching TRBD1. In nucleotides, the CDR3 is TGTGCCAGCAGCGTAGTACAGGGGGCAGGCGAGCAGTACTTC. Amino acids: CASSVVQGAGEQYF. Full variable domain (outside the CDR3, taken from reference TRBV9 and TRBJ2-7): DSGVTQTPKHLITATGQRVTLRCSPRSGDLSVYWYQQSLDQGLQFLIQYYNGEERAKGNILERFSAQQFPDLHSELNLSSLELGDSALYFCASSVVQGAGEQYFGPGTRLTVT.